This T cell receptor beta chain appears in the sequencing data of a study of blood T cells in healthy people across ages. Findings of the study overall: Donor CMV infection status was unknown, possibly confounding age-related changes in expanded clonotypes.

Germline CDR1 is DFQATT and CDR2 is SNEGSKA (reference sequence). The CDR3 is 13 amino acids. A J-beta primer mix and a sample-barcoded 5' primer were used in a second PCR of about 7 to 11 cycles. Sequencing of every sample gave 2.5 million or more CDR3-containing paired-end reads. TCRdb reanalysed the 5' RACE reads using MiXCR and keeps one entry per CDR3 protein. The data hold about 690,000 distinct CDR3 sequences, with approximately 40% observed a single time. About this clonotype: The antigen is not known.

The origin of this receptor is a man aged 80 or over in good health. V and J are TRBV20-1 and TRBJ2-4, with unresolved D. With the DNA end fitting TRBJ2-7 better, the J assignment may be wrong. The material sequenced was blood. The CDR3, as DNA: TGCAGTGCAAGGCTGGCGCCTGCCTACGAGCAGTACTTC. This gives the protein CSARLAPAYEQYF.